This T cell receptor (beta chain) was documented in a study of blood T cell repertoires in COVID-19 (dated by TCRdb to the early 2020s). Study-level background: Samples from collaborators originated in the United States, Italy and Spain and spanned both the acute and convalescent phases of COVID-19. The prospective study material was composed of cDNA or gDNA derived from T cells, B-cell-depleted T cells, or PBMCs. Deeply sampled blood TCRbeta repertoires from subjects exposed to, actively infected with, or recovered from COVID-19 were included in the dataset. The repertoires were made available in a free public database intended to serve as a resource for research on the immune response to SARS-CoV-2. The samples were drawn from two sources: the first 160 participants of the ongoing ImmuneRACE study, and 1,200 or so subjects contributed by 6 global collaborators. Sample metadata almost always included a de-identified subject ID, COVID-19 status, age in years and sex. Where available, HLA class I and class II types were obtained from metadata supplied by the sample provider rather than from assay-based typing.

Here is what the overall study found, with its caveats: Clinical and demographic metadata were provided uncurated, with the amount varying by source and participant.

This clone was counted a few times. The antigen this receptor binds is unknown. Base qualities are not at hand, and no much larger clone is one base apart. TCRbeta CDR3 regions were amplified from genomic DNA using the immunoSEQ Assay, a bias-controlled multiplex PCR. The published analysis was carried out like this. Nucleated cell counts per sample were estimated from amplification of reference gene primers within the assay. To quantify the absolute abundance of each unique TCRbeta CDR3 rearrangement, sequence reads were collapsed and filtered. For each sample, productive Simpson clonality was calculated as the square root of Simpson's diversity index over productive rearrangements. Imported from immuneACCESS, the table was reduced by TCRdb to in-frame sequences with V and J called. These copies leave out some clones; in studies compared against another copy, an unresolved V gene accounts for under half, and the cause of the remainder is not known. The DNA gave D and trimming, while V, J and clone size come from that table. A total of about 76,000 clones appear in this sample, about 86% of them only once. The ten largest clones capture roughly a sixth of the sample.

Looking up the germline V gene yields CDR1 SGHNT and CDR2 YENEEA. From its cysteine to its phenylalanine, the CDR3 spans 15 amino acids. Of all the DNA, just the CDR3 is kept, 45 bases in frame from base 1. V drops 5 bases and J drops 7 bases, leaving 21 bases in between. Collaborating institutions collected whole blood in K2EDTA tubes following their own protocols. Collaborator samples were shipped for TCRbeta analysis as frozen whole blood, isolated PBMCs, or DNA extracted from either sample type. The V gene is TRBV11-3 and the J gene is TRBJ2-7; the D region possibly corresponds to TRBD2 (7 bases align). Sequenced sample: peripheral blood. The source of this sequence is a human donor in a cohort sampled during active COVID-19. The DNA sequence is TGTGCCAGCAGCCAAAGAGTCCGGGGGGCGGGTGAGCAGTACTTC. The translation is CASSQRVRGAGEQYF.